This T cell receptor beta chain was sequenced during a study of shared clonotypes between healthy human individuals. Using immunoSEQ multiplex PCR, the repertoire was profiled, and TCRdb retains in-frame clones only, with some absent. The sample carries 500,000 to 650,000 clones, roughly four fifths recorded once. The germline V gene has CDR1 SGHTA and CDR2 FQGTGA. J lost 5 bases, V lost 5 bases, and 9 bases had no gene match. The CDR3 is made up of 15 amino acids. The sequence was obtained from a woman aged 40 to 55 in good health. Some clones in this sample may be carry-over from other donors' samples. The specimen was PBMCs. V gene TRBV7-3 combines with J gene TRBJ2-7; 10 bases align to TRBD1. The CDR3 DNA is TGTGCCAGCAGCGAACGTCCGGGACAGGGGAACGAGCAGTACTTC. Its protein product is CASSERPGQGNEQYF. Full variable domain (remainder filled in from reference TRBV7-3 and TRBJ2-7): GAGVSQTPSNKVTEKGKYVELRCDPISGHTALYWYRQSLGQGPEFLIYFQGTGAADDSGLPNDRFFAVRPEGSVSTLKIQRTERGDSAVYLCASSERPGQGNEQYFGPGTRLTVT.